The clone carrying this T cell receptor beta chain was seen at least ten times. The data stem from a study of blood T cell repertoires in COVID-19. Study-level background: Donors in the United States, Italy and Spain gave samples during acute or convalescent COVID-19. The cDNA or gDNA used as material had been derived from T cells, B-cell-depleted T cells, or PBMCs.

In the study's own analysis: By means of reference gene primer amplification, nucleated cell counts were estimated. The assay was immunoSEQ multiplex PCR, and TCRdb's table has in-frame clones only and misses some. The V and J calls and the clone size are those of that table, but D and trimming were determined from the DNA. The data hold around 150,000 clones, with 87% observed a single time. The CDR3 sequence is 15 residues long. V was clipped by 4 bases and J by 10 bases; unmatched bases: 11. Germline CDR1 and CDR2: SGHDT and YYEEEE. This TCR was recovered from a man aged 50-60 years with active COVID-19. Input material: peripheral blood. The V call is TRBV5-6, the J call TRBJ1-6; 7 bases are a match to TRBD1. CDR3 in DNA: TGTGCCAGCAGCCTTGGGACAGTCTTCGGGTCACCCCTCCACTTT. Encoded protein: CASSLGTVFGSPLHF.